This TCR beta chain was sequenced for a study of cytomegalovirus exposure and HLA in healthy donors. 13 Jbeta primers and 60 Vbeta primers were used for the PCR. The protocol was immunoSEQ multiplex PCR, while the TCRdb copy is restricted to in-frame clones and leaves out a portion. The table records over 100,000 clones, 85% to 90% of them present only once. The trim removed 5 bases at V and 5 bases at J, leaving 10 bases unmatched. The CDR3 spans 15 residues. Germline CDR1 SGHVS, CDR2 FNYEAQ. The source of this sequence is a woman younger than 45 in good health and CMV-seronegative. Sequenced sample: PBMCs. The chain has TRBV7-6 and TRBJ2-3, with TRBD2 matching 7 bases. CDR3 residues: CASSRSAGVVDTQYF. The CDR3 region has the DNA TGTGCCAGCAGCCGAAGTGCGGGGGTGGTAGATACGCAGTATTTT.